This TCR beta chain derives from a study of T cell repertoires in cytomegalovirus infection. Trimming cost V 8 bases and J 1 base, with 14 bases left between them. This CDR3 contains 14 residues. The germline gives CDR1 MNHEY, CDR2 SMNVEV (reference sequence). TCRdb analysed the reads with MiXCR anew, one entry per CDR3 protein. The table lists 250,000 or so distinct CDR3 sequences, 17% of them singletons. This clonotype was counted a few times. This TCR was sampled from a human donor in good health (CMV status not recorded). Some clones in this sample may be carry-over from other donors' samples. Source material: CD8+ T cells from PBMCs. V and J are TRBV27 and TRBJ1-1; no definite D call. CDR3 sequence reads: CASSILSSNTEAFF. The CDR3 DNA follows: TGTGCCAGCTCCATTTTATCTTCGAACACTGAAGCTTTCTTT.